The 19 T cell receptor beta chains presented below share a single source sample, sequenced in a study of identical twins. Each CDR3 protein gets one entry after TCRdb re-called the 5' RACE reads with MiXCR. The top ten clones hold roughly 2% of a sample with about 690,000 distinct CDR3 sequences, roughly 6% of them seen once. The sequenced sample was naive T cells sorted from blood. Receptors originate from a man between 18 and 35 years old in good health.

This clonotype was seen a handful of times. This rearrangement joins TRBV20-1 to TRBJ2-7; TRBD2 is a possible D gene (6 bases). The germline V gene has CDR1 DFQATT and CDR2 SNEGSKA (reference sequence). Trimming left V 1 base short and J 5 bases short, with 12 bases between. CDR3 length equals 13 residues. CDR3 loop: CSARARGSDEQYV. The CDR3, as DNA: TGCAGTGCTAGAGCGCGGGGATCGGACGAGCAGTACGTC.

V and J are TRBV6-1 and TRBJ1-3; D ambiguous. CDR3 length equals 13 residues. The germline V and J ends were trimmed by 3 bases and 1 base, with 4 bases remaining between them. Germline V CDR1 and CDR2: MNHNS, SASEGT. The CDR3 DNA is TGTGCCAGCAGTGACGTTTCTGGAAACACCATATATTTT. It codes for CASSDVSGNTIYF.

This clonotype was counted between two and nine times. The chain uses TRBV24-1 and TRBJ2-2, with a tentative D call TRBD1 (6 bases). Trimming removed 4 bases from V and 0 bases from J, with 11 bases in between. This CDR3 is built from 16 residues. From germline, CDR1 is KGHDR and CDR2 SFDVKD. As DNA, the CDR3 is TGTGCCACCAGTGAGATGGACAGAGCGAACACCGGGGAGCTGTTTTTT. This codes for CATSEMDRANTGELFF.

This clonotype appeared many times. The chain combines TRBV20-1 with TRBJ2-5; D assignment may be TRBD1 or TRBD2 (5 bases each). The CDR3 has 14 amino acids. Deletions cut 6 bases from V and 4 bases from J, with 18 bases between. Per the germline V gene, CDR1 is DFQATT and CDR2 is SNEGSKA (reference sequence). CDR3 protein: CSAEPGRWAETQYF. The CDR3 nucleotides read TGCAGTGCGGAGCCGGGACGGTGGGCAGAGACCCAGTACTTC.

This clonotype has just a few counts. This chain connects TRBV20-1 to TRBJ2-6; D is undetermined. Trimming pared 6 bases from V and 4 bases from J, leaving 13 bases between. Germline CDR1 is DFQATT and CDR2 is SNEGSKA (reference sequence). There are 14 residues in the CDR3. This chain's CDR3 is CSAPREIGANVLTF. CDR3 bases: TGCAGTGCCCCTCGCGAGATAGGGGCCAACGTCCTGACTTTC.

This clonotype was counted ten times or more. The chain links TRBV12-3 or TRBV12-4 to TRBJ2-1; no clear D. There are 14 residues in the CDR3. Trimming pared 3 bases from V and 6 bases from J, leaving 12 bases between. DNA for the CDR3: TGTGCCAGCAGTTTTGGTGGGCAGCGCAATGAGCAGTTCTTC. Translating gives CASSFGGQRNEQFF.

The V and J genes are TRBV3-1 and TRBJ2-3; no clear D. Germline CDR1 LGHDT, CDR2 YNNKEL (reference sequence). This CDR3 has 14 amino acids. V was clipped by 1 base and J by 1 base, with 6 bases between them. CDR3 amino acids: CASSQAWGTDTQYF. CDR3 in DNA: TGTGCCAGCAGCCAAGCGTGGGGCACAGATACGCAGTATTTT.

This clonotype showed up just a few times. The chain carries TRBV12-3 or TRBV12-4 and TRBJ2-3; TRBD1 is a possible D gene (6 bases). The CDR3 spans 16 residues. V lost 2 bases and J lost 1, with 13 bases in between. The CDR3 nucleotides are TGTGCCAGCAGTTTATTAGTGCCAGGGGGCACAGATACGCAGTATTTT. This gives the protein CASSLLVPGGTDTQYF.

There are many counts of this clonotype. The junction does not match germline at one end; this may be a read error. The J gene is TRBJ2-1, the V gene TRBV20-1; 12 bases map to TRBD2. Per germline, CDR1 DFQATT and CDR2 SNEGSKA (reference sequence). This CDR3 contains 19 residues. Written as DNA, the CDR3 is TGCAGTGCCAGACGCTCCTGGACTAGCGGGATAAACAAGACGGGTGAGCGGTTCTTC. This encodes CSARRSWTSGINKTGERFF.

This clonotype was seen only a few times. The rearrangement uses TRBV10-3 and TRBJ2-5; 9 bases match TRBD1. CDR3 length: 16 residues. Unmatched junction bases numbered 5, after V lost 3 bases and J lost 0 bases. The germline gives CDR1 ENHRY, CDR2 SYGVKD. The DNA of the CDR3 is TGTGCCATCAGTGATCGGGACAGGGAGTACCAAGAGACCCAGTACTTC. It is translated as CAISDRDREYQETQYF.

This clonotype has ten or more counts. This chain uses TRBV20-1 with TRBJ2-3; 9 positions agree with TRBD2. Germline lookup yields CDR1 DFQATT and CDR2 SNEGSKA (reference sequence). CDR3 length equals 15 residues. With 6 bases clipped from V and 1 base from J, the junction kept 8 bases outside the gene matches. The CDR3 spells CSALSGRGGTDTQYF. DNA for the CDR3: TGCAGTGCCCTTAGCGGGAGAGGGGGCACAGATACGCAGTATTTT.

This clonotype came up many times. The chain employs TRBV5-1 and TRBJ1-1; no clear D gene. The CDR3 spans 12 residues. Germline V gives CDR1 SGHRS, CDR2 YFSETQ. Trimming cost V 4 bases and J 6 bases, with 10 bases left between them. The CDR3 DNA reads TGCGCCAGCAGCCCCAGTGGAGCTGAAGCTTTCTTT. It codes for CASSPSGAEAFF.

In this sample, this clonotype turned up many times. The chain recombines TRBV7-9 with TRBJ2-3, with D unclear. Looked up from germline, CDR1 is SEHNR and CDR2 is FQNEAQ (reference sequence). Between the trimmed V and J ends, which lost 8 bases and 0 bases, there was a span of 15 bases. The CDR3 consists of 15 residues. CDR3: CASRRLGSSTDTQYF. The CDR3 bases are TGTGCCAGCCGCCGTTTGGGGTCTAGCACAGATACGCAGTATTTT.

This clonotype was seen more than once but under ten times. The V gene is TRBV20-1, the J gene TRBJ1-5; D is unresolved. Germline V gene sequence: CDR1 DFQATT, CDR2 SNEGSKA (reference sequence). Trimming stripped 0 bases from V and 0 bases from J, with 15 bases between. The CDR3 covers 17 residues. The CDR3 DNA is TGCAGTGCTAGAGATCACCCCCGTATCGATAGCAATCAGCCCCAGCATTTT. Its translation is CSARDHPRIDSNQPQHF.

This clonotype was seen more than once but under ten times. The chain links TRBV10-3 to TRBJ2-1; unclear D gene. CDR1 and CDR2 (germline): ENHRY, SYGVKD. This CDR3 region has 13 residues. V was pared by 4 bases and J by 4 bases, with 8 bases between. In DNA, the CDR3 is TGTGCCATCAGTGTCGCTAGTTACAATGAGCAGTTCTTC. Its translation: CAISVASYNEQFF.

In its sample, this clonotype was seen many times. CDR3 DNA sequence: TGTGCCTGGAGTGTACGAGCGAACACCGGGGAGCTGTTTTTT. This gives the protein CAWSVRANTGELFF. The chain couples TRBV30 to TRBJ2-2; D unresolved. Germline V lookup: CDR1 GTSNPN, CDR2 SVGIG (reference sequence). This CDR3 is built from 14 residues. The ends were cut back, 0 bases at V and 0 bases at J, with 5 bases in the middle.

This clonotype has a count of ten or more. The rearrangement links TRBV28 to TRBJ2-3; D remains ambiguous. Trimming left V 5 bases short and J 0 bases short, with 12 bases between. The CDR3 is made up of 15 amino acids. Germline assignment: CDR1 MDHEN and CDR2 SYDVKM. For the CDR3, the DNA is TGTGCCAGCAGTGCTCAAGCGCTTAGCACAGATACGCAGTATTTT. This translates into CASSAQALSTDTQYF.

This clonotype was seen at least ten times. This chain uses TRBV3-1 with TRBJ1-1; the D gene is possibly TRBD1 (5 bases). V was cut by 3 bases and J by 3 bases, with 14 bases left in between. The CDR3 is made up of 15 amino acids. Per germline, CDR1 LGHDT and CDR2 YNNKEL (reference sequence). CDR3 DNA: TGTGCCAGCAGCCACCCGCGGCAGGGAGACACTGAAGCTTTCTTT. This sequence encodes CASSHPRQGDTEAFF. Full variable domain (outside the CDR3, taken from reference TRBV3-1 and TRBJ1-1): DTAVSQTPKYLVTQMGNDKSIKCEQNLGHDTMYWYKQDSKKFLKIMFSYNNKELIINETVPNRFSPKSPDKAHLNLHINSLELGDSAVYFCASSHPRQGDTEAFFGQGTRLTVV.

This clonotype was found many times. The V gene is TRBV12-3 or TRBV12-4, the J gene TRBJ2-6; no clear D. This CDR3 is built from 15 residues. The V end was cut by 6 bases, the J end by 2 bases, with 11 bases between. The CDR3 loop is CASRQIMTGANVLTF. CDR3 nucleotides: TGTGCCAGCAGGCAAATTATGACTGGGGCCAACGTCCTGACTTTC.